The 22 T cell receptor beta chains below come from one sample, sequenced in a study of vaccination and CD4 T cells after COVID-19. Cultured CD4+ T cell DNA was sequenced using the Oncomine TCR Beta short-read assay. TCRdb re-called the PCR reads through MiXCR, storing one row per CDR3 protein. In the table there are 15,000 to 20,000 distinct CDR3 sequences, 45% of which are singletons. No antigen is known for these receptors. The treatment was: approximately 10-day PBMC culture with coronavirus spike peptide pools or control peptides (ViraFEST assay). Here the sequenced sample was CD4+ T cells from blood, cultured in vitro, taken before SARS-CoV-2 vaccination. These TCRs come from a human donor who received a COVID-19 vaccine.

This clonotype was seen a handful of times. V and J are TRBV19 and TRBJ2-3, with D perhaps matching TRBD1 (6 bases). Trimming pared 5 bases from V and 8 bases from J, leaving 17 bases between. This CDR3 comprises 14 residues. Germline CDR1 reads LNHDA; CDR2 reads SQIVND (reference sequence). The CDR3 nucleotides are TGTGCCAGTAGTTCCCAAGGACAGTCGACTACGCAGTATTTT. Translating gives CASSSQGQSTTQYF.

A few counts support this clonotype. The genes are TRBV30 and TRBJ1-2; 11 bases agree with TRBD1. After removal of 4 bases from V and 13 bases from J, the junction contained 11 bases not matched to a gene. In germline, CDR1 is GTSNPN, CDR2 SVGIG (reference sequence). CDR3 length: 13 amino acids. The CDR3, as DNA: TGTGCCTGGAACAGACCGGGACAGGGGGTTGGCACCTTC. Residues: CAWNRPGQGVGTF.

The chain combines TRBV19 with TRBJ2-5, with D tentatively TRBD1 (5 bases). This CDR3 spans 13 amino acids. Trimming stripped 4 bases from V and 4 bases from J, with 10 bases between. Germline V CDR1 and CDR2: LNHDA, SQIVND (reference sequence). The CDR3 sequence is CASSTYDRETQYF. In nucleotides, the CDR3 is TGTGCCAGTAGTACCTACGACAGAGAGACCCAGTACTTC.

The genes are TRBV27 and TRBJ1-3; D ambiguous. Trimming shortened V by 0 bases and J by 5 bases, and 11 bases separated the two germline ends. Germline V gene sequence: CDR1 MNHEY, CDR2 SMNVEV (reference sequence). The CDR3 sequence is 15 residues long. CDR3 amino acids: CASSLSGVRRNTIYF. DNA for the CDR3: TGTGCCAGCAGTTTATCCGGGGTTCGGAGAAACACCATATATTTT.

This clonotype was seen just once. The chain employs TRBV24-1 and TRBJ1-4; D unclear. The germline V and J ends were trimmed by 3 bases and 8 bases, with 15 bases remaining between them. The germline CDR1 and CDR2 sequences are KGHDR and SFDVKD. The CDR3 extends over 15 amino acids. The CDR3 sequence: CATSDGSEINEKLFF. CDR3 coding DNA: TGTGCCACCAGTGATGGTAGTGAGATTAACGAAAAACTGTTTTTT.

This chain links TRBV6-5 with TRBJ2-1; D gene ambiguous. Germline CDR1 and CDR2: MNHEY and SVGAGI. V was cut by 4 bases and J by 4 bases, with 8 bases left in between. The CDR3 is 13 residues long. CDR3 nucleotide sequence: TGTGCCAGCAGTTTGGTTCGATACAATGAGCAGTTCTTC. Translating it yields CASSLVRYNEQFF.

The gene calls are TRBV25-1 and TRBJ2-1, with 9 bases lining up with TRBD1. Germline V gene sequence: CDR1 MGHDK, CDR2 SYGVNS. This CDR3 region has 16 residues. The ends lost 4 bases at V and 2 bases at J; junction bases unmatched: 6. The CDR3 DNA reads TGTGCCAGCAGTGCGGACAGGGGACCTACCTACAATGAGCAGTTCTTC. Encoded protein: CASSADRGPTYNEQFF.

The chain employs TRBV20-1 and TRBJ2-3, with 10 bases that match TRBD2. The trim removed 6 bases at V and 3 bases at J, leaving 9 bases unmatched. Germline V CDR1 and CDR2: DFQATT, SNEGSKA (reference sequence). The CDR3 length is 15 residues. The CDR3 DNA reads as TGCAGTGCCGGAGGGGGACTAGCGATGACAGATACGCAGTATTTT. This codes for CSAGGGLAMTDTQYF.

CDR3 nucleotides: TGCGCCAGCAGCTTGGCCCACTCAGGCTTTACCGGGGAGCTGTTTTTT. Translation gives CASSLAHSGFTGELFF. The J gene is TRBJ2-2, the V gene TRBV5-1, with D uncertain. V dropped 0 bases and J dropped 5 bases, with 14 bases sitting between them. The CDR3 sequence is 16 residues long. Per germline, CDR1 SGHRS and CDR2 YFSETQ.

The chain uses TRBV19 and TRBJ1-2; 7 nucleotides agree with TRBD1. Germline CDR1 is LNHDA and CDR2 is SQIVND (reference sequence). Unmatched junction bases numbered 9, after V lost 2 bases and J lost 6 bases. The CDR3 loop spans 15 amino acids. CDR3 amino acids: CASSILLGGGDGYTF. CDR3 coding DNA: TGTGCCAGTAGTATACTCTTAGGGGGCGGGGATGGCTACACCTTC.

This clonotype was seen a handful of times. The chain uses TRBV27 and TRBJ2-6, with TRBD1 as a possible D gene (6 bases). The CDR3 length is 17 residues. V dropped 6 bases and J dropped 2 bases, with 17 bases sitting between them. Germline V CDR1 and CDR2: MNHEY, SMNVEV (reference sequence). This CDR3 reads CASSQRGPGAGANVLTF. As DNA, the CDR3 is TGTGCCAGCAGCCAGAGGGGTCCAGGGGCTGGGGCCAACGTCCTGACTTTC.

This clonotype was picked up a small number of times. The rearrangement uses TRBV10-2 and TRBJ2-2, with TRBD2 matching 12 bases. Germline values: CDR1 WSHSY, CDR2 SAAADI. V lost 6 bases and J lost 4; bases outside the gene matches: 3. This CDR3 has 15 residues. CDR3 residues: CASRTSGGGTGELFF. CDR3 DNA: TGCGCCAGCAGGACTAGCGGGGGCGGCACCGGGGAGCTGTTTTTT.

This clonotype was seen a handful of times. The J gene is TRBJ2-3, the V gene TRBV7-9; 7 bases agree with TRBD2. This CDR3 contains 15 residues. V was clipped by 3 bases and J by 3 bases; unmatched bases: 6. The germline gives CDR1 SEHNR, CDR2 FQNEAQ (reference sequence). The CDR3 region is CASSLGRGSTDTQYF. DNA of the CDR3: TGTGCCAGCAGCTTGGGGCGGGGGTCGACAGATACGCAGTATTTT. The full variable domain, in which reference TRBV7-9 and TRBJ2-3 provide the parts outside the CDR3, is DTGVSQNPRHKITKRGQNVTFRCDPISEHNRLYWYRQTLGQGPEFLTYFQNEAQLEKSRLLSDRFSAERPKGSFSTLEIQRTEQGDSAMYLCASSLGRGSTDTQYFGPGTRLTVL.

The chain recombines TRBV20-1 with TRBJ2-1, with a possible D match to TRBD2 (5 bases). The germline CDR1 and CDR2 sequences are DFQATT and SNEGSKA (reference sequence). CDR3 length equals 12 residues. With 1 base removed from V and 9 bases from J, the gap between germline ends came to 10 bases. The CDR3 coding sequence is TGCAGTGCTAGAGGAGGGTCGGGTGAGCAGTTCTTC. It yields the protein CSARGGSGEQFF.

The chain uses TRBV30 and TRBJ1-1, with D unclear. This CDR3 region has 12 residues. Looked up from germline, CDR1 is GTSNPN and CDR2 is SVGIG (reference sequence). Trimming pared 5 bases from V and 5 bases from J, leaving 12 bases between. The CDR3 sequence is CAWARDLTEAFF. The DNA of the CDR3 is TGTGCCTGGGCCCGGGATTTGACTGAAGCTTTCTTT.

This chain links TRBV5-4 with TRBJ2-5; 9 nucleotides align to TRBD2. Germline CDR1 and CDR2: SGHNT and YYREEE (reference sequence). The CDR3 is made up of 16 amino acids. Trimming at V came to 3 bases and at J to 2 bases, leaving 8 bases not matched to a gene. As DNA, the CDR3 is TGTGCCAGCAGCTCTAATGCGGGGGGGGCTCAAGAGACCCAGTACTTC. This gives the protein CASSSNAGGAQETQYF.

The CDR3 nucleotides read TGTGCCAGCAGCGACAGGGGCGTAGGCACCGGGGAGCTGTTTTTT. Encoded protein: CASSDRGVGTGELFF. The chain combines TRBV7-3 with TRBJ2-2; TRBD1 matches at 8 bases. With V trimmed by 5 bases and J by 4 bases, 6 bases remained unmatched. This CDR3 spans 15 amino acids. CDR1 is SGHTA, CDR2 FQGTGA, per germline.

The V gene is TRBV2, the J gene TRBJ2-5; 7 bases agree with TRBD2. The V segment lost 8 bases and the J segment 5 bases; nucleotides outside the gene matches: 14. CDR1 is SNHLY, CDR2 FYNNEI, per germline. The CDR3 spans 15 residues. This chain's CDR3 is CASLPALAVRETQYF. CDR3 sequence (DNA): TGTGCCAGCCTTCCCGCCCTAGCGGTTCGGGAGACCCAGTACTTC.

V and J are TRBV10-3 and TRBJ2-7, with D possibly matching TRBD1 (6 bases). The CDR3 has 12 amino acids. Germline V lookup: CDR1 ENHRY, CDR2 SYGVKD. Trimming pared 9 bases from V and 4 bases from J, leaving 13 bases between. This CDR3 is CAITDSRYEQYF. DNA for the CDR3: TGTGCCATAACGGACAGTAGGTACGAGCAGTACTTC.

The DNA of the CDR3 is TGTGCCAGCAGGGATACAGGGGCCATTTGGAGCTACGAGCAGTACTTC. It is translated as CASRDTGAIWSYEQYF. This chain uses TRBV6-1 with TRBJ2-7; 7 bases are shared with TRBD1. The CDR3 covers 16 residues. Germline V gene data show CDR1 as MNHNS and CDR2 as SASEGT. Losses at the gene ends were 6 bases for V and 3 bases for J; bases not matched to a gene: 14.

The V and J genes are TRBV15 and TRBJ1-4; possible D gene TRBD1, 5 bases. Germline V gene lookup returns CDR1 LNHNV and CDR2 YYDKDF (reference sequence). The CDR3 totals 12 residues. Trimming removed 0 bases from V and 11 bases from J, with 7 bases in between. The CDR3 is CATSRDGGKLFF. CDR3 DNA: TGTGCCACCAGCAGAGATGGGGGGAAACTGTTTTTT.

The genes are TRBV19 and TRBJ2-1; TRBD2 aligns across 10 bases. V was clipped by 5 bases and J by 2 bases; unmatched bases: 9. The germline V gene has CDR1 LNHDA and CDR2 SQIVND (reference sequence). There are 17 residues in the CDR3. CDR3 bases: TGTGCCAGTAGTCCCCGTGAGCGGGGGGGACCCTACAATGAGCAGTTCTTC. It specifies CASSPRERGGPYNEQFF.